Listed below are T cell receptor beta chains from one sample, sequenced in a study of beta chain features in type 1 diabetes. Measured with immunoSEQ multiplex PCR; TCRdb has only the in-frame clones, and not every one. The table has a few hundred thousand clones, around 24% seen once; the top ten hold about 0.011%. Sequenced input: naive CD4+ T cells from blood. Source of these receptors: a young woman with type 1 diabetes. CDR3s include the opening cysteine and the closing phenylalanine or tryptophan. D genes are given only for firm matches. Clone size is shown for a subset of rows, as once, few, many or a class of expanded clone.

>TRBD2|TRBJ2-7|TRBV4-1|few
TGCGCCAGCAGCCAACCACTAGCGGGAGTTGTATACGAGCAGTACTTC
CASSQPLAGVVYEQYF
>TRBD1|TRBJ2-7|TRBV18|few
TGTGCCAGCTCACCATCGACAGGGGTCGACGAGCAGTACTTC
CASSPSTGVDEQYF
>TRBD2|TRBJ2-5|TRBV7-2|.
TGTGCCAGCAGTCGGGGACTAGCGGAAGAGACCCAGTACTTC
CASSRGLAEETQYF
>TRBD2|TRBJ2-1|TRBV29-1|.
TGCAGCGCCGCGGGAGTTGGCAATGAGCAGTTCTTC
CSAAGVGNEQFF
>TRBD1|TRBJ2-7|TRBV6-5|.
TGTGCCAGCAGTTACTCGAGTCAGGGGGCAGGGTACGAGCAGTACTTC
CASSYSSQGAGYEQYF
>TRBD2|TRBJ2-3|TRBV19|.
TGTGCCAGTAGTTTGACTAGCTCCTGGGCAGATACGCAGTATTTT
CASSLTSSWADTQYF
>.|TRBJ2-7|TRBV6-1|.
TGTGCCAGCAGTTTCGACAGGTACGAGCAGTACTTC
CASSFDRYEQYF
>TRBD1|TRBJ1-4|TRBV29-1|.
TGCAGCGTCGCCGGGACAGGGAACGAAAAACTGTTTTTT
CSVAGTGNEKLFF
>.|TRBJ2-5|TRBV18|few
TGTGCCAGCTCACCACCCCACGGCGGGCCGGGGGAGACCCAGTACTTC
CASSPPHGGPGETQYF
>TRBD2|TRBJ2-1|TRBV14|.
TGTGCCAGCAGCCGCCTCGGACTAGCTTTCGATGAGCAGTTCTTC
CASSRLGLAFDEQFF
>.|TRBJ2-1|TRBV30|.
TGTGCCTGGAGCTCAGGATGGGGCCAGGAGCAGTTCTTC
CAWSSGWGQEQFF
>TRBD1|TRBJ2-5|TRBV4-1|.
TGCGCCAGCAGCCATGGGGGGACAGGTCTCCAAGAGACCCAGTACTTC
CASSHGGTGLQETQYF
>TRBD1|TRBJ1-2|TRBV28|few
TGTGCCAGCAGTGGACAGGGGCGAGATGGCTACACCTTC
CASSGQGRDGYTF
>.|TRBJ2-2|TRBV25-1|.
TGTGCCAGCAGGGGGGCACTCTACACCGGGGAGCTGTTTTTT
CASRGALYTGELFF
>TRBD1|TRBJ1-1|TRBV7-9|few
TGTGCCAGCAGCCATACCGGGACAGGGGGAAACACTGAAGCTTTCTTT
CASSHTGTGGNTEAFF
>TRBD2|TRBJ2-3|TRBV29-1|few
TGCAGCGTTGGACTAGCGGGAGGCTACACAGATACGCAGTATTTT
CSVGLAGGYTDTQYF
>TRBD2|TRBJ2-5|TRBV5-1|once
TGCGCCAGCAGCGGGGGGACTAGCGGGAGCTCCCAAGAGACCCAGTACTTC
CASSGGTSGSSQETQYF
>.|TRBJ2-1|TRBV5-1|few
TGCGCCAGCAGCTCGCAGGTTACCTACAATGAGCAGTTCTTC
CASSSQVTYNEQFF
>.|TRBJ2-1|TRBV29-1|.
TGCAGCGTAGTCAAGACTAGCAATGAGCAGTTCTTC
CSVVKTSNEQFF
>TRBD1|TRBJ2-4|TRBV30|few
TGTGCCTGGAGTGATGACAGGGGTCACATTCAGTACTTC
CAWSDDRGHIQYF
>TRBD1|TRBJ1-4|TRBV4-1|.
TGCGCCAGCAGCTTCCGGACAGGGTCGGCTTATGAAAAACTGTTTTTT
CASSFRTGSAYEKLFF
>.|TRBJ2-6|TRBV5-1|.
TGCGCCAGCAGCTATGGACAGACTAACTCTGGGGCCAACGTCCTGACTTTC
CASSYGQTNSGANVLTF
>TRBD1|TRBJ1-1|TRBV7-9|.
TGTGCCAGCAGCTCCGGACAACAGGGGGCAGGGGAAGCTTTCTTT
CASSSGQQGAGEAFF
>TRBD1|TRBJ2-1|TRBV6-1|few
TGTGCCAGCAGTGAAGGACAGGGCGGTGAGCAGTTCTTC
CASSEGQGGEQFF
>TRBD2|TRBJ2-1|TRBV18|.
TGTGCCAGCTCATCTCGTAGCGGGAGATTTTCAGATGAGCAGTTCTTC
CASSSRSGRFSDEQFF
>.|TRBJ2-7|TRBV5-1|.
TGCGCCACAAGGCCAACCGCGGACTACGAGCAGTACTTC
CATRPTADYEQYF
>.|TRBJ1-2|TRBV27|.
TGTGCCAGCAGTTTATCGCGGCATTCTAACTATGGCTACACCTTC
CASSLSRHSNYGYTF
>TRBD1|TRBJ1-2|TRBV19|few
TGTGCCAGTGTCGGGACAGGGAACTATGGCTACACCTTC
CASVGTGNYGYTF
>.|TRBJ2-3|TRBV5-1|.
TGCGCCAGCAGCGAGGTTGGCACAGATACGCAGTATTTT
CASSEVGTDTQYF
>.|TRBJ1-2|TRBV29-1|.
TGCAGCGTGGCGGCCCCGGGAGGCAACTATGGCTACACCTTC
CSVAAPGGNYGYTF
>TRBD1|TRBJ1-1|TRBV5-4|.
TGTGCCAGCAGCTTACCGGGACAGGGCTTACCTGAAGCTTTCTTT
CASSLPGQGLPEAFF
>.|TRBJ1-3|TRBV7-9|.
TGTGCCACCGGGGAAAGTGGAAACACCATATATTTT
CATGESGNTIYF
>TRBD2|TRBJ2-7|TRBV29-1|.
TGCAGCGTCTCCGGGACTAGCGGACAAGACTACGAGCAGTACTTC
CSVSGTSGQDYEQYF
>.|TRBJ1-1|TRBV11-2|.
TGTGCCAGCAGCCCAACCCGACAGCTATACACTGAAGCTTTCTTT
CASSPTRQLYTEAFF
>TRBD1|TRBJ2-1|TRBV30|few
TGTGCCTGGACCGGCCCGGGACAGGTCAAGTTCTTC
CAWTGPGQVKFF
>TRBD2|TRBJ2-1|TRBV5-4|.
TGTGCCAGCAGCTTGAATAGCGGGAGAGGGAGTGAGCAGTTCTTC
CASSLNSGRGSEQFF
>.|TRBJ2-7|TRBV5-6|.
TGTGCCAGCAGCTTGGGCGTCGGCAGGTACGAGCAGTACTTC
CASSLGVGRYEQYF
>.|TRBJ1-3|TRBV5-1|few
TGCGCCAGCAGCTTGGCCCGTGGGAGCTCTGGAAACACCATATATTTT
CASSLARGSSGNTIYF
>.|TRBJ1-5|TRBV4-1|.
TGCGCCAGCAGCCAAGTGTACACCCCCAATCAGCCCCAGCATTTT
CASSQVYTPNQPQHF
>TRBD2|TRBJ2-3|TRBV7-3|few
TGTGCCAGCAGCTCCTCTCTAGCGGGAGAGGAAGATACGCAGTATTTT
CASSSSLAGEEDTQYF
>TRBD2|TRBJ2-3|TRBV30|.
TGTGCCTGGAGTGGACTAGCGGGCGGCAATACAGATACGCAGTATTTT
CAWSGLAGGNTDTQYF
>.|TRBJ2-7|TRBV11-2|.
TGTGCCAGCAGCCAGTTTCAAGTTTCCTACGAGCAGTACTTC
CASSQFQVSYEQYF
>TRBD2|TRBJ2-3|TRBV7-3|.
TGTGCCAGCAGCTCGTCTAGCGGTTCTAGCACAGATACGCAGTATTTT
CASSSSSGSSTDTQYF
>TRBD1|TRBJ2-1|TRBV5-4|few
TGTGCCAGCAGCACGGAACAGGGGGCCTACAATGAGCAGTTCTTC
CASSTEQGAYNEQFF
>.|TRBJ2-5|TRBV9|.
TGTGCCAGCAGCGCTAGGCCCGGGACAATTCAAGAGACCCAGTACTTC
CASSARPGTIQETQYF
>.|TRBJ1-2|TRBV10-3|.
TGTGCCATCATGTCGGGGTACAATGGCTACACCTTC
CAIMSGYNGYTF
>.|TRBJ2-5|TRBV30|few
TGTGCCTGCCACCTATCCGTGACTAGCCAAGAGACCCAGTACTTC
CACHLSVTSQETQYF
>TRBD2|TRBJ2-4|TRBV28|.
TGTGCCAGCGGGCGGGAGCTCCATTACTTC
CASGRELHYF
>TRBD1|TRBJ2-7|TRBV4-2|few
TGTGCCAGCAGCCAAGATAGGCGGCAGGGGGAGAACTTC
CASSQDRRQGENF
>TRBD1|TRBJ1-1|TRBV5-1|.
TGCGCCAGCAGCGTGGACAGGGTTGCTGAAGCTTTCTTT
CASSVDRVAEAFF
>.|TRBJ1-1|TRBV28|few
TGTGCCAGCAGTTTACCCGGGGGAACAGGAAGGGACACTGAAGCTTTCTTT
CASSLPGGTGRDTEAFF
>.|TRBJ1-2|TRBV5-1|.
TGCGCCAGCAGCCCGGGACAAGTCCACCTCCGTCGAGGAGGCTACACCTTC
CASSPGQVHLRRGGYTF
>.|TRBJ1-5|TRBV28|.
TGTGCCAGCAGCCCAGGGTTTGGGCCCCAGCATTTT
CASSPGFGPQHF
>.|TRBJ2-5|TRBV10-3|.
TGTGCCACCCAGTCCTCGGAGACCCAGTACTTC
CATQSSETQYF